This TCR beta chain was profiled in a study of OX40 agonist ivuxolimab in advanced cancers. Study-wide context: The drug used for patients, ivuxolimab, was an agonistic anti-OX40 (CD134) antibody. Three partial responders included one hepatocellular carcinoma patient and two cutaneous melanoma patients.

This CDR3 has 18 residues. V shed 1 base and J shed 1 base, with 20 bases lying between them. Germline assignment: CDR1 SGHRS and CDR2 YFSETQ. The repertoire was sequenced with immunoSEQ multiplex PCR; TCRdb's copy has only in-frame clones and lacks some. Among fewer than 80,000 clones listed, roughly 84% were seen once. Patients who had autoimmune disease history or got systemic immunosuppression were left out. This specimen consisted of CD4+ or CD8+ T cells sorted from blood, obtained in a trial of the OX40 agonist ivuxolimab. This chain connects TRBV5-1 to TRBJ1-1; maybe TRBD1 (5 bases). The receptor was isolated from an adult with an advanced solid tumor such as melanoma, head and neck, liver or kidney cancer. The CDR3 sequence is CASSLKGPARIRNTEAFF. As DNA, the CDR3 is TGCGCCAGCAGCTTGAAGGGGCCGGCCCGGATCCGGAACACTGAAGCTTTCTTT.